These 21 T cell receptor beta chains came from one sample sequenced in a study of identical twins. From the 5' RACE reads, TCRdb called clonotypes with MiXCR, one entry per CDR3 protein. Here the sample spans 600,000 to 850,000 distinct CDR3 sequences, about 20% being singletons. These data also formed part of another study, on T cells expressing NK-cell markers.

Sequencing input: PBMCs. Every receptor here comes from a woman between 18 and 29 years old in good health.

J is TRBJ1-4 and V is TRBV20-1; 10 bases line up with TRBD1. The CDR3 extends over 15 amino acids. Germline assignment: CDR1 DFQATT and CDR2 SNEGSKA (reference sequence). The trim removed 6 bases at V and 0 bases at J, leaving 4 bases unmatched. Here the CDR3 reads CSAIGQGATNEKLFF. The DNA of the CDR3 is TGCAGTGCAATTGGACAGGGGGCAACTAATGAAAAACTGTTTTTT.

The rearrangement links TRBV5-1 to TRBJ2-5; D ambiguous. V was clipped by 6 bases and J by 3 bases, with 15 bases between them. The V gene's germline CDR1 is SGHRS and CDR2 YFSETQ. CDR3 length: 14 residues. CDR3 loop: CASTLGGREETQYF. The CDR3 DNA reads as TGCGCCAGCACCCTGGGTGGCCGGGAAGAGACCCAGTACTTC.

In this sample, this clonotype turned up a few times. The chain uses TRBV12-3 or TRBV12-4 and TRBJ2-7; TRBD1 agrees at 7 bases. The CDR3 sequence is 14 residues long. Trimming cost V 6 bases and J 5 bases; bases outside gene matches: 10. Written as DNA, the CDR3 is TGTGCCAGCAGCCCGGGTCAGGGGGACCACGAGCAGTACTTC. Protein sequence: CASSPGQGDHEQYF.

This clonotype has more than one count but fewer than ten. The V call is TRBV6-1, the J call TRBJ1-1; the match to TRBD1 covers 10 bases. This CDR3 is built from 15 residues. V trimming: 5 bases; J trimming: 5 bases; junction bases outside the gene matches: 8. Germline assignment: CDR1 MNHNS and CDR2 SASEGT. CDR3: CASSPRTGGETEAFF. The CDR3 nucleotides are TGTGCCAGCAGTCCCCGGACAGGGGGTGAGACTGAAGCTTTCTTT.

The V call is TRBV7-9, the J call TRBJ1-2; possibly TRBD1 for D (5 bases). The CDR3 consists of 13 residues. V lost 3 bases, J lost 6 bases, and 11 bases lay in between. Germline CDR1 and CDR2: SEHNR and FQNEAQ (reference sequence). The CDR3 nucleotides are TGTGCCAGCAGCTTGGGGCAGGCGGATGGCTACACCTTC. This codes for CASSLGQADGYTF.

The chain has TRBV7-9 and TRBJ2-7; D tentatively reads TRBD1 or TRBD2 (5 bases each). V lost 5 bases to trimming and J lost 2 bases, with 13 bases between them. The germline V gene encodes CDR1 SEHNR and CDR2 FQNEAQ (reference sequence). The CDR3 is made up of 14 amino acids. This chain's CDR3 is CASSRGAAAYEQYF. DNA for the CDR3: TGTGCCAGCAGCCGAGGGGCAGCCGCCTACGAGCAGTACTTC.

This clonotype was counted only a few times. The DNA for the CDR3 is TGTGCCAGCAGCTTAGGGACTAGCGGGAGAGGGCCTCCCCATGAGCAGTTCTTC. This sequence encodes CASSLGTSGRGPPHEQFF. The chain combines TRBV11-2 with TRBJ2-1, with 13 bases matching TRBD2. Trimming cost V 1 base and J 8 bases; bases outside gene matches: 11. CDR3 length: 18 residues. CDR1 is SGHAT and CDR2 is FQNNGV in the germline V gene.

This sequence joins TRBV10-3 and TRBJ2-2; D might be TRBD1 (6 bases). Trimming took off 7 bases at V and 6 bases at J, with 15 bases between the two ends. The CDR3 runs 14 residues. The germline V gene has CDR1 ENHRY and CDR2 SYGVKD. This CDR3 reads CAITSLGGAGELFF. The CDR3 DNA sequence: TGTGCCATCACTTCCTTAGGGGGTGCCGGGGAGCTGTTTTTT.

The genes are TRBV11-1 and TRBJ2-5, with TRBD2 matching 15 bases. The CDR3 sequence is 19 residues long. Per the germline V gene, CDR1 is SGHAT and CDR2 is FQDESV (reference sequence). V gave up 4 bases and J gave up 5 bases; unmatched junction bases: 14. The CDR3 sequence is CASSSPWGGTSGRSETQYF. Written as DNA, the CDR3 is TGTGCCAGCAGCTCCCCCTGGGGCGGGACTAGCGGGAGGAGCGAGACCCAGTACTTC.

This clonotype has just a few counts. J is TRBJ1-1 and V is TRBV5-1; D is perhaps TRBD1 (5 bases). Germline V lookup: CDR1 SGHRS, CDR2 YFSETQ. CDR3 length: 12 residues. Trimming pared 3 bases from V and 6 bases from J, leaving 9 bases between. The CDR3 bases are TGCGCCAGCAGCTCCGGGACGCCTGAAGCTTTCTTT. This encodes CASSSGTPEAFF.

This rearrangement joins TRBV4-3 to TRBJ2-1; 9 nucleotides agree with TRBD2. V lost 2 bases and J lost 6; bases outside the gene matches: 5. This CDR3 has 15 residues. Germline V lookup: CDR1 LGHNA, CDR2 YSLEER. CDR3 bases: TGCGCCAGCAGCCAAACCAGTAGCGGGAGCAATGAGCAGTTCTTC. Protein sequence: CASSQTSSGSNEQFF.

This clonotype was observed a handful of times. The J gene is TRBJ2-3, the V gene TRBV5-1; D perhaps matches TRBD2 (6 bases). Germline CDR1 is SGHRS and CDR2 is YFSETQ. This CDR3 is 14 amino acids long. V lost 3 bases and J 1 base, leaving 9 bases between the germline ends. For the CDR3, the DNA is TGCGCCAGCAGCTATACGGGGGGCACAGATACGCAGTATTTT. Translation gives CASSYTGGTDTQYF.

The chain links TRBV5-1 to TRBJ2-1; 14 bases are shared with TRBD2. This CDR3 spans 15 amino acids. CDR1 and CDR2 (germline): SGHRS, YFSETQ. V shed 3 bases and J 10 bases; nucleotides not matched to a gene: 6. The CDR3 spells CASSSGTSGGVEQFF. DNA of the CDR3: TGCGCCAGCAGCTCCGGGACTAGCGGGGGCGTAGAGCAGTTCTTC.

This clonotype has more than one count but fewer than ten. This chain connects TRBV19 to TRBJ2-1; 16 bases fit TRBD2. CDR1 and CDR2 (germline): LNHDA, SQIVND (reference sequence). Trimming took 4 bases from V and 14 from J; bases not matched to a gene: 5. The CDR3 contains 14 residues. The DNA for the CDR3 is TGTGCCAGTAGTAAGGGACTAGCGGGGGGGCCCAAGTTCTTC. Amino acids: CASSKGLAGGPKFF.

This clonotype was recorded a few times. This chain uses TRBV6-1 with TRBJ2-1; possibly TRBD1 or TRBD2 for D (5 bases each). Trimming took 6 bases from V and 13 from J, leaving 25 bases between them. The CDR3 extends over 15 amino acids. CDR1 and CDR2 (germline): MNHNS, SASEGT. DNA for the CDR3: TGTGCCAGCAGCCCAACAGGACTGGCACGCGACCGACAGTTCTTC. Translation gives CASSPTGLARDRQFF.

CDR3 DNA: TGCAGCGTTGACCCGTTTTCAGGGGGAAGCTATGGCTACACCTTC. Its translation: CSVDPFSGGSYGYTF. The rearrangement links TRBV29-1 to TRBJ1-2; 7 nucleotides align to TRBD1. Germline lookup yields CDR1 SQVTM and CDR2 ANQGSEA. The CDR3 is made up of 15 amino acids. V shed 3 bases and J 4 bases; nucleotides not matched to a gene: 11.

The chain employs TRBV27 and TRBJ2-7; 9 nucleotides align to TRBD2. The CDR3 consists of 14 residues. Trimming at V came to 4 bases and at J to 5 bases, leaving 6 bases not matched to a gene. Germline CDR1 MNHEY, CDR2 SMNVEV (reference sequence). CDR3 in DNA: TGTGCCAGCAGTTCCCAGACTAGCGGCAACGAGCAGTACTTC. Its protein product is CASSSQTSGNEQYF.

This clonotype has at least ten counts. The V and J genes are TRBV12-3 or TRBV12-4 and TRBJ1-3; D gene unclear. V lost 4 bases and J lost 2, with 3 bases in between. CDR3 length: 12 amino acids. The CDR3 protein is CASSYTGNTIYF. The CDR3 DNA reads TGTGCCAGCAGTTACACTGGAAACACCATATATTTT.

This clonotype was counted at least ten times. The CDR3 sequence is CASSSGLEQFF. The CDR3 DNA sequence: TGTGCCAGCAGTTCCGGACTAGAGCAGTTCTTC. The chain carries TRBV6-5 and TRBJ2-1; D possibly corresponds to TRBD2 (6 bases). Trimming stripped 4 bases from V and 10 bases from J, with 8 bases between. Per the germline V gene, CDR1 is MNHEY and CDR2 is SVGAGI. The CDR3 is made up of 11 amino acids.

This clonotype was detected many times. The chain carries TRBV6-4 and TRBJ1-5, with 7 bases fitting TRBD1. Per germline, CDR1 MRHNA and CDR2 SNTAGT. The CDR3 totals 15 residues. The J segment lost 2 bases and the V segment lost 4 bases, leaving 5 bases of the junction unmatched. CDR3 in DNA: TGTGCCAGCAGTGGCCCCACAGGGGGCAATCAGCCCCAGCATTTT. It yields the protein CASSGPTGGNQPQHF.

The rearrangement joins TRBV20-1 to TRBJ2-7; tentatively, D is TRBD1 (6 bases). CDR3 length: 14 residues. Germline V gene lookup returns CDR1 DFQATT and CDR2 SNEGSKA (reference sequence). The V end lost 2 bases, the J end lost 3 bases, and 14 bases lay between the germline ends. In DNA, the CDR3 is TGCAGTGCTAGATCCCTGACAGGAGACTACGAGCAGTACTTC. Its translation: CSARSLTGDYEQYF.